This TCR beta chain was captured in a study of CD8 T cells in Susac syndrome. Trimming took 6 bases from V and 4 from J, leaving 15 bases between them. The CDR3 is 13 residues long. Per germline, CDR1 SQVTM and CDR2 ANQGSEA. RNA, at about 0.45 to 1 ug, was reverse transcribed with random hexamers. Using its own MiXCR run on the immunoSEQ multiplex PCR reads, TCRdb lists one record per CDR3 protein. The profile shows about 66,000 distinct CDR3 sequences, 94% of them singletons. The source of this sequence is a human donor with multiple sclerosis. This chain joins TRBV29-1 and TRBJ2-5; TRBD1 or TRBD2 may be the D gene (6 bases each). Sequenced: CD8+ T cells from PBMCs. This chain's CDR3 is CSVGGQLGETQYF. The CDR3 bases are TGCAGCGTGGGGGGACAATTGGGAGAGACCCAGTACTTC.